Below are 4 T cell receptor beta chains sequenced from a single sample in a study of T cells in Graves' hyperthyroidism and ophthalmopathy. The TCR beta CDR3 regions underwent amplification using RNA transcripts as the source. TCR CDR3 underwent first-round RT-PCR with the HTBI primer set. TCRdb ran MiXCR on the multiplex PCR reads and lists one entry per CDR3 protein. This sample has about 410,000 distinct CDR3 sequences, with roughly 15% found just once. Sequencing was done on a sample of blood. Every receptor here comes from a woman aged 25 to 39 with Graves' ophthalmopathy.

This clonotype has a handful of counts. The V gene is TRBV11-2, the J gene TRBJ2-1; TRBD1 agrees at 7 bases. This CDR3 is 13 amino acids long. From germline, CDR1 is SGHAT and CDR2 FQNNGV. Trimming at V came to 5 bases and at J to 5 bases, leaving 3 bases not matched to a gene. DNA for the CDR3: TGTGCCAGCAGCCGGACAGGAGACAATGAGCAGTTCTTC. As protein: CASSRTGDNEQFF.

At least ten counts were recorded for this clonotype. This chain joins TRBV2 and TRBJ2-1; 10 bases line up with TRBD2. Unmatched junction bases numbered 7, after V lost 8 bases and J lost 6 bases. The CDR3 has 14 residues. Germline V gene sequence: CDR1 SNHLY, CDR2 FYNNEI. The CDR3 DNA reads as TGTGCCAGCTATTTTAGCGGGGGGAGCAATGAGCAGTTCTTC. Translating gives CASYFSGGSNEQFF.

CDR3 sequence: CASSIAEGARTEAFF. The CDR3 DNA reads TGTGCCAGTAGTATAGCGGAGGGGGCGCGCACTGAAGCTTTCTTT. V gene TRBV19 combines with J gene TRBJ1-1; 7 nucleotides align to TRBD1. Trimming removed 1 base from V and 4 bases from J; junction bases left unmatched: 6. The V gene's germline CDR1 is LNHDA and CDR2 SQIVND (reference sequence). The CDR3 sequence is 15 residues long. Variable domain in full (rest from reference TRBV19 and TRBJ1-1): DGGITQSPKYLFRKEGQNVTLSCEQNLNHDAMYWYRQDPGQGLRLIYYSQIVNDFQKGDIAEGYSVSREKKESFPLTVTSAQKNPTAFYLCASSIAEGARTEAFFGQGTRLTVV.

The V gene is TRBV6-1, the J gene TRBJ1-5, with a possible D match to TRBD1 (6 bases). The CDR3 has 15 residues. Germline CDR1 is MNHNS and CDR2 is SASEGT. The V and J ends lost 7 bases and 1 base respectively, with 14 bases between them. CDR3 loop: CASTEAGASNQPQHF. The CDR3, as DNA: TGTGCCAGCACTGAGGCAGGGGCGAGCAATCAGCCCCAGCATTTT.